The source of this T cell receptor (beta chain) is a study of cytomegalovirus exposure and HLA in healthy donors. Study-wide findings and caveats: Among the CMV-associated chains, three were confirmed in vitro as specific for CMV antigens. Overall, approximately 150 TCR beta chains were annotated as cytomegalovirus-associated.

Method: immunoSEQ multiplex PCR; TCRdb's copy keeps in-frame clones and lacks some. Of approximately 99,000 clones listed, approximately 94% are singletons. Concerning this clone: Its target is unknown.

The V and J ends lost 1 base and 1 base respectively, with 7 bases between them. The germline V gene has CDR1 SGHAT and CDR2 FQNNGV. The CDR3 runs to 14 residues. The TCR was taken from a woman in her late teens or twenties in good health and CMV-seronegative. The chain carries TRBV11-2 and TRBJ1-1; D gene ambiguous. Material: PBMCs. The chain's CDR3 is CASSLGPKNTEAFF. CDR3 nucleotide sequence: TGTGCCAGCAGCTTAGGGCCGAAGAACACTGAAGCTTTCTTT.